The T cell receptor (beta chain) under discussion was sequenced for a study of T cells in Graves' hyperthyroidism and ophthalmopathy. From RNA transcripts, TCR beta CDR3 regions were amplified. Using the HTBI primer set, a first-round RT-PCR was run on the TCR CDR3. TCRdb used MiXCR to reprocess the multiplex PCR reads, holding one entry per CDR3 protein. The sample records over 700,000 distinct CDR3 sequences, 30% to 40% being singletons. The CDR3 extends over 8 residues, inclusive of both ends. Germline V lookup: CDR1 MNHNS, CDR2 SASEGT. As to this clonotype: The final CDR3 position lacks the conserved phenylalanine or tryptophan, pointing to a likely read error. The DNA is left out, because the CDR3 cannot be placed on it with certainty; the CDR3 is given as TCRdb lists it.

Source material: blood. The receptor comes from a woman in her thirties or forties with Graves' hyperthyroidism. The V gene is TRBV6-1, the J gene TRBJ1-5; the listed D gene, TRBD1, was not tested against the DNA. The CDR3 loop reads CASRPQGI.